The source of this TCR beta chain is a study of vaccination and CD4 T cells after COVID-19. Overall study: Typically, post-vaccine samples were obtained a median roughly 70 days after dose two, within a range of 14 to 241.

V gave up 5 bases and J gave up 7 bases; unmatched junction bases: 9. Germline V gives CDR1 MNHEY, CDR2 SMNVEV (reference sequence). The CDR3 is 14 amino acids. A word on this clonotype: The target antigen is unknown.

The Oncomine TCR Beta short-read assay was what sequenced the DNA obtained from cultured CD4+ T cells. TCRdb redid the calling of the PCR reads with MiXCR, one entry per CDR3 protein. The table includes roughly 13,000 distinct CDR3 sequences, around 70% detected once. Treatment in this sample: approximately nine-day PBMC culture with coronavirus spike peptide pools or control peptides (ViraFEST assay). Study outcomes and limitations: Convalescent patients had a median about 86% of post-vaccine SARS-CoV-2-reactive clones that were detected only after vaccination, not before it.

Material for sequencing was CD4+ T cells from blood, cultured in vitro. The TCR comes from a human donor who had recovered from COVID-19. This rearrangement joins TRBV27 to TRBJ2-7; 9 bases match TRBD1. As DNA, the CDR3 is TGTGCCAGCAGTACAGGGACAGGGACGGGGGAGCAGTACTTC. Translating it yields CASSTGTGTGEQYF.